This T cell receptor (beta chain) was obtained from a study of tumor-infiltrating lymphocytes in primary liver carcinoma. The investigators made TCR beta cDNA from about 500 ng total RNA, using a constant-region primer. A slightly modified ARM-PCR protocol with three nested multiplex PCR rounds produced these TCR beta libraries. PCR rounds one and two used TRBV1-TRBV30 forward primers with a C-beta reverse primer for roughly 9 cycles each. One entry per CDR3 protein, called by TCRdb with MiXCR from the multiplex PCR reads. Among 75,000 to 80,000 distinct CDR3 sequences, 69% were seen once, and the ten largest hold approximately 26%. DNA and RNA were both co-extracted from about 20-30 mg of bulk tissue that had not been sorted. A word on this clonotype: One end of the junction varies from germline; a read error may be responsible.

This CDR3 has 14 amino acids. The TCR originated in a man aged 35 to 55 with primary liver carcinoma and hepatitis B virus infection. The gene calls are TRBV12-3 or TRBV12-4 and TRBJ1-5, with unresolved D. Specimen: tumor-adjacent normal liver tissue. The CDR3 loop reads CACSRELGNQPQHF. The CDR3 nucleotides are TGTGCCTGCAGTCGGGAGCTGGGGAATCAACCCCAGCATTTT.